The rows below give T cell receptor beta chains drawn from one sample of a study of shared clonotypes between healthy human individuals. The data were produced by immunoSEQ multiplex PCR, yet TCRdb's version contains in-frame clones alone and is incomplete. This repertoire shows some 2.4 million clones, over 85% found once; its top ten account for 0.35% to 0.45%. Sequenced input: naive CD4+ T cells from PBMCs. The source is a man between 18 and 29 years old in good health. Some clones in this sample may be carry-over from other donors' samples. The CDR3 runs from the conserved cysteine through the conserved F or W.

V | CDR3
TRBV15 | CATSREGGGQPQHF
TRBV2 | CASSPPRARGYGYTF
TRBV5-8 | CASSLDRGHGGASGDTQYF
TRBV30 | CAFGTSGYYGYTF
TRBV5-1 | CASSSLPGGYNEQFF
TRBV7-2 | CASSLWGAIGTGELFF
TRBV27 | CASTPRGTGGKNTEAFF
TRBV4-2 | CASSHSSGAGGSYEQYF
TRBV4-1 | CASSQDEGRGEQYF
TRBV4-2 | CASSQPDSLTYEQYF
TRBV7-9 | CASSLSQPGANVLTF
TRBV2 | CASSEAPVSAYEQYF
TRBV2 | CASGDRGHGYTF
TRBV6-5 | CASRYGPTEKLFF